This entry concerns a single T cell receptor (beta chain). What antigen it recognizes has not been identified. No clone much larger than this one lies a single base away; base qualities are absent. This specimen comes from a study of blood T cell repertoires in COVID-19 (dated by TCRdb to 2020 to 2021). For context, the study as a whole: The collaborator samples originated in the United States, Italy and Spain and spanned the acute and convalescent phases of COVID-19. The samples were drawn from two sources: the first 160 participants of the ongoing ImmuneRACE study, and about 1,300 subjects contributed by 6 global collaborators. The prospective study material was composed of cDNA or gDNA derived from T cells, B-cell-depleted T cells, or PBMCs. HLA class I and class II types, where available, came from metadata supplied by the sample provider rather than from assay-based typing. The repertoires were released in a freely available public database intended as a resource for research on the immune response to SARS-CoV-2. A de-identified subject ID, COVID-19 status, age in years and sex were almost always included in the sample metadata. Deeply sampled blood TCRbeta repertoires from subjects exposed to, actively infected with, or recovered from COVID-19 were included in the dataset. Broader findings and caveats from the paper: Clinical and demographic metadata were provided uncurated, with the amount varying by source and participant.

The collaborating institutions used their own protocols to collect whole blood in K2EDTA tubes. Collaborator samples were shipped for TCRbeta analysis as frozen whole blood, isolated PBMCs, or DNA extracted from either sample type. The immunoSEQ Assay, a bias-controlled multiplex PCR, was used to amplify TCRbeta CDR3 regions from genomic DNA. Regarding the original processing steps: The number of nucleated cells in each sample was estimated by amplification of reference gene primers within the assay. Sequence reads were collapsed and filtered to measure the absolute abundance of every unique TCRbeta CDR3 rearrangement. For each sample, productive Simpson clonality was calculated as the square root of Simpson's diversity index over productive rearrangements. TCRdb re-hosts the immuneACCESS table, in-frame sequences only. Its copies lack some clones; in the studies checked, an unresolved V gene accounts for under half of them, and the cause for the rest is not known. That table is the source of V, J and clone size, and D and trimming were worked out from the DNA. In this sample the table shows about 100,000 clones, roughly 78% of which occur a single time. Of the sample, about a sixth falls within the top ten clones.

Material for sequencing was peripheral blood. This clonotype was obtained from a woman older than 75 with active or convalescent COVID-19.

CDR3 loop: CASSSGISKTQYF. The nucleotide sequence is TGTGCCAGCAGTTCAGGGATTTCGAAGACCCAGTACTTC. In this chain, TRBV27 is recombined with TRBJ2-5, and TRBD1 may be the D gene, going by 5 matching bases. Including cysteine and phenylalanine, the CDR3 has 13 amino acids. Only CDR3 DNA remains: 39 bases, in frame from the first base. V was cut back by 4 bases and J by 6 bases, leaving a gap of 12 bases between them. In the germline V gene (reference sequence), CDR1 corresponds to MNHEY and CDR2 to SMNVEV.